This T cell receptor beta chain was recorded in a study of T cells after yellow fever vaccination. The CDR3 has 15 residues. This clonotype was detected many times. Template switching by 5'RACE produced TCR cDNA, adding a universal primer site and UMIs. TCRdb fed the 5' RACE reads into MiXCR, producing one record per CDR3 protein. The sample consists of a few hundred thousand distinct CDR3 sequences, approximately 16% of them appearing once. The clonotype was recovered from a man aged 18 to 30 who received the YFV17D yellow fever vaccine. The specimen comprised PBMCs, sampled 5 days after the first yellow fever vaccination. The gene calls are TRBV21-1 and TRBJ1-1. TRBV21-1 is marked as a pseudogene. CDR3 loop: CASSKARGGGTEAFF. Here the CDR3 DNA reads TGTGCCAGCAGCAAAGCCCGAGGGGGAGGCACTGAAGCTTTCTTT.